The T cell receptor (beta chain) under discussion was sequenced for a study of T-cell memory formation after mild COVID-19. There are a few counts of this clonotype. Via MiXCR, TCRdb re-called the 5' RACE reads, giving one row per CDR3 protein. In the table there are around 150,000 distinct CDR3 sequences, roughly 12% of which are singletons. The CDR3 runs 15 residues. CDR1 MGHRA and CDR2 YSYEKL come from the germline V gene. V was trimmed by 7 bases and J by 6 bases, leaving 21 bases between them. The V call is TRBV4-1, the J call TRBJ1-2, with a weak D call TRBD1 (6 bases). This receptor was identified in a man aged 18 to 29 who had mild COVID-19 (a few samples of this study predate the infection). Cell type and time point are not known. Sequencing input: PBMCs or a T cell subset sorted from them (not recorded which). The CDR3 is CASNLDRYRVNGYTF. The CDR3 bases are TGCGCCAGCAACCTCGACCGGTACAGGGTAAATGGCTACACCTTC.